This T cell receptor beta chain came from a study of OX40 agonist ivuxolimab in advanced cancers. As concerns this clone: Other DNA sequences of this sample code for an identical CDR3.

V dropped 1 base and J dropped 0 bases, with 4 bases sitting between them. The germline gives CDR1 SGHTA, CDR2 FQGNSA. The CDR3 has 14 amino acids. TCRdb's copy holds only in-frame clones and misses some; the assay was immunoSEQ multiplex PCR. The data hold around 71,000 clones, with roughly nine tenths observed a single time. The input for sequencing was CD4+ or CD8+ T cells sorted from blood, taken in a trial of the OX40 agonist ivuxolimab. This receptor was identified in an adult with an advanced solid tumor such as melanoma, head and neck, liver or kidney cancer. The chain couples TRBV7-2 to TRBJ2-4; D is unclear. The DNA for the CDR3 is TGTGCCAGCAGCTTAGATGCAGCCAAAAACATTCAGTACTTC. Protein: CASSLDAAKNIQYF.